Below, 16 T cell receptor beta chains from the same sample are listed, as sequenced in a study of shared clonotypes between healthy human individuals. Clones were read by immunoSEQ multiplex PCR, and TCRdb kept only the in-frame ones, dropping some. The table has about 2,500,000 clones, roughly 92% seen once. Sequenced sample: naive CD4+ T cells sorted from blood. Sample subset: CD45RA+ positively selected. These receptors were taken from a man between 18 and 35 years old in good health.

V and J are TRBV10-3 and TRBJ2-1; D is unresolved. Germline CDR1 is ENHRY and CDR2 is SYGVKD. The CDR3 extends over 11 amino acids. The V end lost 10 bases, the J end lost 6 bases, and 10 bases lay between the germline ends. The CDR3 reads CASLNGNEQFF. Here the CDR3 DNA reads TGTGCCAGCTTGAATGGCAATGAGCAGTTCTTC.

CDR3 region: CASSLASGELFF. CDR3 sequence (DNA): TGTGCCAGCAGTTTAGCGTCCGGGGAGCTGTTTTTT. The V call is TRBV27, the J call TRBJ2-2, with D hard to call. CDR1 and CDR2 from the germline V gene are MNHEY and SMNVEV (reference sequence). The CDR3 has 12 residues. V lost 2 bases to trimming and J lost 6 bases, with 4 bases between them.

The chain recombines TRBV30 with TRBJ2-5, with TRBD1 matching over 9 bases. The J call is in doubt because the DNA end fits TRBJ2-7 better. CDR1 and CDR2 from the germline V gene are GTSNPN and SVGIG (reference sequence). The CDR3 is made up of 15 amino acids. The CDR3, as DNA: TGTGCCTGGAGTTTCCTTGGGACAGGGAACGACGAGCAGTACTTC. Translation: CAWSFLGTGNDEQYF.

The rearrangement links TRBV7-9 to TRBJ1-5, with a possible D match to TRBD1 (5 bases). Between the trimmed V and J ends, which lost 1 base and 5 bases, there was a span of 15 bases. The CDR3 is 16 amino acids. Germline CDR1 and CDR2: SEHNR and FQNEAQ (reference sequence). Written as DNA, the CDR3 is TGTGCCAGCAGCTTAGGTCGAGGGGCGGGCGATCAGCCCCAGCATTTT. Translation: CASSLGRGAGDQPQHF. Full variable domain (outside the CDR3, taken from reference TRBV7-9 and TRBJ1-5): DTGVSQNPRHKITKRGQNVTFRCDPISEHNRLYWYRQTLGQGPEFLTYFQNEAQLEKSRLLSDRFSAERPKGSFSTLEIQRTEQGDSAMYLCASSLGRGAGDQPQHFGDGTRLSIL.

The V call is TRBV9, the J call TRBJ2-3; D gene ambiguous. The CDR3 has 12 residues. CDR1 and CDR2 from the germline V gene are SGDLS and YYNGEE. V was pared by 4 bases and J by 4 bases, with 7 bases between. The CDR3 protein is CASSRESDTQYF. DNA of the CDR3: TGTGCCAGCAGCAGAGAATCAGATACGCAGTATTTT.

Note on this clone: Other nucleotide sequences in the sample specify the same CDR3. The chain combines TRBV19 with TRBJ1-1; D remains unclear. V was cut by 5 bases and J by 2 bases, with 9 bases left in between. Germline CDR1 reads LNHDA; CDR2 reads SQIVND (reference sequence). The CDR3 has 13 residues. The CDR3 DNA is TGTGCCAGTAGTCCCACAGCAAACACTGAAGCTTTCTTT. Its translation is CASSPTANTEAFF.

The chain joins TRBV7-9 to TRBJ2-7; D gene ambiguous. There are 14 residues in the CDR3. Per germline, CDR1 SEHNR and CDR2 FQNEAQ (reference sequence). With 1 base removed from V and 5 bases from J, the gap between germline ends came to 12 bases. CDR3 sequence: CASSLVAVNHEQYF. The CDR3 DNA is TGTGCCAGCAGCTTAGTCGCGGTAAACCACGAGCAGTACTTC.

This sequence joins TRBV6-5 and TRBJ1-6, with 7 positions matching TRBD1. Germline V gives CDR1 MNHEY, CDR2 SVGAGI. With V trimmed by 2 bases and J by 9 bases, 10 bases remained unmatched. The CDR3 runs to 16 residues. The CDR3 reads CASSYSLGTEASPLHF. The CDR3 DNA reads TGTGCCAGCAGTTACAGTCTAGGGACAGAGGCTTCACCCCTCCACTTT.

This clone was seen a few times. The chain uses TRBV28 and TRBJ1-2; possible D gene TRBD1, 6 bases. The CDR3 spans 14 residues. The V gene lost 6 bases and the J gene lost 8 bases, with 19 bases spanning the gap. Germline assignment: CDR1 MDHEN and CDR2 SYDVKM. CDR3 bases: TGTGCCAGCAGCCTAACCACAGGGTTTGTAGGCTACACCTTC. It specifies CASSLTTGFVGYTF.

The DNA of the CDR3 is TGTGCCAGCAGTTTCGGACAGGGGAGGGAGACCCAGTACTTC. It yields the protein CASSFGQGRETQYF. The rearrangement links TRBV28 to TRBJ2-5; 9 nucleotides match TRBD1. CDR1 is MDHEN and CDR2 is SYDVKM in the germline V gene. J gave up 5 bases and V 3 bases, and 4 bases lay outside the gene matches. This CDR3 is built from 14 residues.

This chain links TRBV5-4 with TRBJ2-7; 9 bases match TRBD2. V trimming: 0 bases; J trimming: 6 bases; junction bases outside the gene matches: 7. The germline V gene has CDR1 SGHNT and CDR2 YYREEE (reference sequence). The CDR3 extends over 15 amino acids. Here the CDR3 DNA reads TGTGCCAGCAGCTTGGACCCTAGCGGGGTTGCCGAGCAGTACTTC. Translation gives CASSLDPSGVAEQYF.

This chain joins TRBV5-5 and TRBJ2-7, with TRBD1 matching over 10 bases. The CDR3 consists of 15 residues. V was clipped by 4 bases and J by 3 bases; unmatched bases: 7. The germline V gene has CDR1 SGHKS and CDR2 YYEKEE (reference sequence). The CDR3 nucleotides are TGTGCCAGCAGCCCGACGGGACAGGGGATCTACGAGCAGTACTTC. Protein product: CASSPTGQGIYEQYF.

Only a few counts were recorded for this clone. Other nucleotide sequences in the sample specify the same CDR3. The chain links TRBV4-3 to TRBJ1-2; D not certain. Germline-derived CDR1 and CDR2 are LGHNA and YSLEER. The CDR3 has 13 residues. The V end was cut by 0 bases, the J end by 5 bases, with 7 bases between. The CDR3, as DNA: TGCGCCAGCAGCCAAGAAGAAGGGTATGGCTACACCTTC. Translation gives CASSQEEGYGYTF.

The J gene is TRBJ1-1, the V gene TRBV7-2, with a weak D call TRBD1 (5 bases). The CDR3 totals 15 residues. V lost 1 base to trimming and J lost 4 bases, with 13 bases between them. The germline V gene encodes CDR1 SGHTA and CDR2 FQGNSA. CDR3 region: CASSLVSGAGTEAFF. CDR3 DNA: TGTGCCAGCAGCTTAGTATCCGGGGCCGGCACTGAAGCTTTCTTT.

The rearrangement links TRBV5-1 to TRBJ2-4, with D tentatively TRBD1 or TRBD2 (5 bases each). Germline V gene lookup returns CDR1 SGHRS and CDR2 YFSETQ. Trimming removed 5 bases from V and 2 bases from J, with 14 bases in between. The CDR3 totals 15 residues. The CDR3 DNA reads TGCGCCAGCAGTATTGGGGGAACGACCAAAAACATTCAGTACTTC. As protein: CASSIGGTTKNIQYF.

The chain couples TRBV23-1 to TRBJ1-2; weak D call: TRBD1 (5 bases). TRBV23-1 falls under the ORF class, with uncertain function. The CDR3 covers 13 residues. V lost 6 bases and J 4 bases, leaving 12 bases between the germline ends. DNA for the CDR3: TGCGCCAGCAGACAGAATGGGACCTATGGCTACACCTTC. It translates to CASRQNGTYGYTF.